The next 18 T cell receptor beta chains were all read from a single sample in a study of TIL therapy for anti-PD-1-resistant metastatic lung cancer. The time point is: pre-treatment sample, taken before nivolumab and TIL therapy. Sequencing used immunoSEQ v3. Clones were sequenced by immunoSEQ multiplex PCR, and TCRdb holds only the in-frame ones, with some missing. The table lists 55,000 to 70,000 clones, around nine tenths of them singletons. The material was blood, obtained at baseline. These receptors were taken from a person aged 25 to 79 with non-small cell lung cancer.

The rearrangement uses TRBV5-1 and TRBJ2-7; 7 bases match TRBD1. The germline V gene has CDR1 SGHRS and CDR2 YFSETQ. With V trimmed by 5 bases and J by 4 bases, 9 bases remained unmatched. This CDR3 is 14 amino acids long. The CDR3 protein is CASRETGSQYEQYF. The CDR3 nucleotides read TGCGCCAGCAGAGAGACAGGGAGCCAATACGAGCAGTACTTC. The whole variable domain, remainder taken from reference TRBV5-1 and TRBJ2-7, is KAGVTQTPRYLIKTRGQQVTLSCSPISGHRSVSWYQQTPGQGLQFLFEYFSETQRNKGNFPGRFSGRQFSNSRSEMNVSTLELGDSALYLCASRETGSQYEQYFGPGTRLTVT.

V gene TRBV5-1 combines with J gene TRBJ2-5; 7 bases fit TRBD1. The CDR3 has 15 residues. CDR1 SGHRS and CDR2 YFSETQ come from the germline V gene. V gave up 4 bases and J gave up 3 bases; unmatched junction bases: 9. CDR3 in amino acids: CASSRLFTGEETQYF. The DNA of the CDR3 is TGCGCCAGCAGCCGTCTCTTCACAGGGGAAGAGACCCAGTACTTC.

The V gene is TRBV12-3 or TRBV12-4, the J gene TRBJ2-5; TRBD2 aligns across 7 bases. Trimming removed 6 bases from V and 1 base from J; junction bases left unmatched: 2. The CDR3 length is 13 residues. The CDR3 loop is CASRPGGQETQYF. The CDR3 DNA reads TGTGCCAGCAGGCCGGGGGGCCAAGAGACCCAGTACTTC.

This sequence joins TRBV5-1 and TRBJ1-2; 7 nucleotides agree with TRBD1. CDR1 is SGHRS, CDR2 YFSETQ, per germline. V was pared by 0 bases and J by 8 bases, with 1 base of the junction left unmatched. The CDR3 runs to 12 residues. CDR3 nucleotides: TGCGCCAGCAGCTTGGAAGGGGGCGGCTACACCTTC. It encodes CASSLEGGGYTF.

The chain couples TRBV4-1 to TRBJ1-1; no firm D call. The CDR3 consists of 15 residues. Germline V gene data show CDR1 as MGHRA and CDR2 as YSYEKL. The germline V and J ends were trimmed by 1 base and 0 bases, with 9 bases remaining between them. CDR3 in DNA: TGCGCCAGCAGCCAAGCGGCGACAATGAACACTGAAGCTTTCTTT. Translating it yields CASSQAATMNTEAFF.

The chain uses TRBV6-5 and TRBJ1-2, with a tentative D call TRBD1 (6 bases). V shed 7 bases and J shed 4 bases, with 13 bases lying between them. The V gene's germline CDR1 is MNHEY and CDR2 SVGAGI. CDR3 size: 13 residues. The CDR3, as DNA: TGTGCCAGCATTCCGACAGGCACCTATGGCTACACCTTC. Encoded protein: CASIPTGTYGYTF.

This chain joins TRBV7-2 and TRBJ1-1; 9 bases line up with TRBD1. The length of the CDR3 is 15 residues. Germline V gene lookup returns CDR1 SGHTA and CDR2 FQGNSA. V lost 4 bases and J lost 5; bases outside the gene matches: 8. The CDR3 nucleotides are TGTGCCAGCAGCTCGGGACAGGGTATGCCTACTGAAGCTTTCTTT. This gives the protein CASSSGQGMPTEAFF.

V and J are TRBV6-5 and TRBJ2-7, with 11 bases lining up with TRBD1. The length of the CDR3 is 16 residues. V trimming: 1 base; J trimming: 3 bases; junction bases outside the gene matches: 5. Per the germline V gene, CDR1 is MNHEY and CDR2 is SVGAGI. CDR3 coding DNA: TGTGCCAGCAGTTACTTCCGGACAGGGGGCCTCTACGAGCAGTACTTC. Its protein product is CASSYFRTGGLYEQYF.

This clone was seen once. V usage is TRBV10-3 and J usage is TRBJ2-7; 7 bases agree with TRBD1. The CDR3 length is 13 residues. The germline CDR1 and CDR2 sequences are ENHRY and SYGVKD. J gave up 4 bases and V 9 bases, and 9 bases lay outside the gene matches. CDR3 sequence (DNA): TGTGCCATTCAACAGGGGATGGCATACGAGCAGTACTTC. Its translation: CAIQQGMAYEQYF.

V is TRBV27 and J is TRBJ2-7, with 7 nucleotides matching TRBD1. The CDR3 is 14 residues long. V was clipped by 7 bases and J by 4 bases; unmatched bases: 10. Germline values: CDR1 MNHEY, CDR2 SMNVEV (reference sequence). The CDR3 is CASMSAGGVYEQYF. The CDR3 nucleotides are TGTGCCAGCATGTCGGCAGGGGGTGTTTACGAGCAGTACTTC.

V and J are TRBV30 and TRBJ1-3; 8 bases match TRBD1. The CDR3 spans 15 residues. V gave up 2 bases and J gave up 0 bases; unmatched junction bases: 3. Germline CDR1 and CDR2: GTSNPN and SVGIG (reference sequence). The CDR3 loop is CAWSTTGGSGNTIYF. The CDR3 nucleotides read TGTGCCTGGAGTACCACAGGGGGCTCTGGAAACACCATATATTTT.

The V and J genes are TRBV2 and TRBJ2-7; TRBD1 agrees at 9 bases. Germline V CDR1 and CDR2: SNHLY, FYNNEI. The CDR3 runs 14 residues. With 6 bases clipped from V and 2 bases from J, the junction kept 5 bases outside the gene matches. The CDR3 here is CASRGQGFTYEQYF. The CDR3, as DNA: TGTGCCAGCAGGGGACAGGGTTTTACCTACGAGCAGTACTTC.

The V gene is TRBV28, the J gene TRBJ2-1; TRBD2 aligns across 7 bases. Germline values: CDR1 MDHEN, CDR2 SYDVKM. Trimming took 5 bases from V and 4 from J; bases not matched to a gene: 8. This CDR3 spans 15 amino acids. The CDR3 DNA sequence: TGTGCCAGCAGTGGGGAGGGAGGAGCTTACAATGAGCAGTTCTTC. Translation gives CASSGEGGAYNEQFF.

The genes are TRBV9 and TRBJ2-7; D unresolved. Trimming pared 2 bases from V and 6 bases from J, leaving 15 bases between. The CDR3 is made up of 14 amino acids. Per germline, CDR1 SGDLS and CDR2 YYNGEE. CDR3 in amino acids: CASSVDPVPLEQYF. The CDR3 nucleotides are TGTGCCAGCAGCGTTGATCCCGTCCCCCTCGAGCAGTACTTC.

The gene calls are TRBV25-1 and TRBJ1-6; D remains unclear. The germline CDR1 and CDR2 sequences are MGHDK and SYGVNS. The V end lost 2 bases, the J end lost 10 bases, and 12 bases lay between the germline ends. The CDR3 extends over 14 amino acids. CDR3 sequence: CASSEVGVGSPLHF. In DNA, the CDR3 is TGTGCCAGCAGTGAAGTCGGGGTGGGATCACCCCTCCACTTT.

The chain joins TRBV4-1 to TRBJ2-5, with D uncertain. CDR3 size: 16 residues. Per germline, CDR1 MGHRA and CDR2 YSYEKL. V was trimmed by 3 bases and J by 5 bases, leaving 19 bases between them. The CDR3 DNA reads as TGCGCCAGCAGCCAGGCCCTTGGACCGTCCTCGGAGACCCAGTACTTC. Translating gives CASSQALGPSSETQYF.

The J gene is TRBJ1-5, the V gene TRBV19; 7 bases align to TRBD1. This CDR3 spans 13 amino acids. Germline CDR1 LNHDA, CDR2 SQIVND (reference sequence). V dropped 5 bases and J dropped 5; count of bases not matched to a gene: 3. Here the CDR3 DNA reads TGTGCCAGTAGTGACAGGGTTGATCAGCCCCAGCATTTT. The encoded protein is CASSDRVDQPQHF.

The rearrangement uses TRBV27 and TRBJ2-1; a possible D gene is TRBD1 (6 bases). Trimming took 2 bases from V and 6 from J, leaving 14 bases between them. This CDR3 has 15 amino acids. Germline CDR1 reads MNHEY; CDR2 reads SMNVEV (reference sequence). The CDR3 DNA sequence: TGTGCCAGCAGTTTAGTCGGAACAGGGCGCAATGAGCAGTTCTTC. This gives the protein CASSLVGTGRNEQFF.